Listed here is a single TCR beta chain. This record comes from a study of regulatory T cells in long-lasting Graves disease. Time point meaning: newly diagnosed GD, antithyroid drugs for less than 3 months. RNA from PBMCs was the source of the TCR library. This CDR3 has 16 residues. CDR1 SGHRS and CDR2 YFSETQ come from the germline V gene. V was pared by 1 base and J by 0 bases, with 6 bases of the junction left unmatched. Building of the TCR beta libraries involved iRepertoire HTBI primers and Arm-PCR of CDR3 regions. Using its own MiXCR run on the multiplex PCR reads, TCRdb lists one record per CDR3 protein. The sample carries fewer than 550,000 distinct CDR3 sequences, 15% to 20% recorded once. These data were likewise used in another study, on T cells in Graves' hyperthyroidism and ophthalmopathy.

This clonotype originated in a woman under 30 with Graves disease. The sequencing here drew on peripheral blood mononuclear cells (PBMCs), taken at new diagnosis, from a patient treated with antithyroid drugs. The gene calls are TRBV5-1 and TRBJ2-7; 8 nucleotides line up with TRBD1. This chain's CDR3 is CASSLLGQGSSYEQYF. The CDR3 DNA reads TGCGCCAGCAGCTTGTTAGGACAGGGAAGCTCCTACGAGCAGTACTTC.